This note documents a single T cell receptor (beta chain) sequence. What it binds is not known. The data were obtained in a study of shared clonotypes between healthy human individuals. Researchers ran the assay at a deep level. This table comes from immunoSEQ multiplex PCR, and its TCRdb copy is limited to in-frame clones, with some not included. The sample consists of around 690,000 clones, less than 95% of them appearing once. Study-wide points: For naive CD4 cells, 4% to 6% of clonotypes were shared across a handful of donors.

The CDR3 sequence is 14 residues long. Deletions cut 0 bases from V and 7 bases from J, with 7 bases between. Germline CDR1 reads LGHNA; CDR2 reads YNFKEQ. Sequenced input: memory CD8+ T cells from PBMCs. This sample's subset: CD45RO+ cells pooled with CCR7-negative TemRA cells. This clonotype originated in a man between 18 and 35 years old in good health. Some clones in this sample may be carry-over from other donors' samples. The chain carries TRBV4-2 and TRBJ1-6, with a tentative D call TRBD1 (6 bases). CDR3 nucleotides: TGTGCCAGCAGCCAAGATACAGGGAATTCACCCCTCCACTTT. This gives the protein CASSQDTGNSPLHF.